These 9 T cell receptor beta chains originate from one sample sequenced in a study of CXCR3-negative and CXCR3-positive naive CD8 T cells. cDNA libraries for TRB were generated by 5' RACE incorporating UMI labels. From the 5' RACE reads, TCRdb lists one entry per CDR3 protein and no DNA. The sample has tens of thousands of distinct CDR3 sequences. Antigens for these TCRs are unknown. The study, taken as a whole, reports: For CXCR3-positive naive cells, TRB CDR3s were more hydrophobic than those of CXCR3-negative naive cells.

Sequencing was done on a sample of naive CXCR3+ CD8+ T cells from blood. Subset: CD45RO-CCR7+CD27+CD95- naive CD8+ T cells expressing CXCR3 (TNR3+). Receptors were obtained from a human donor in good health. Some clones in this sample may be carry-over from other donors' samples.

This chain uses TRBV29-1 with TRBJ2-1. The V gene's germline CDR1 is SQVTM and CDR2 ANQGSEA. The CDR3 is made up of 13 amino acids. The CDR3 protein is CSVDDGSYNEQFF.

The chain carries TRBV15 and TRBJ2-7; TCRdb designates TRBD2, a call that cannot be tested without DNA. Germline CDR1 is LNHNV and CDR2 is YYDKDF (reference sequence). This CDR3 is built from 17 residues. The CDR3 here is CATSSVSGGTLSYEQYF.

The V and J genes are TRBV29-1 and TRBJ1-4; TCRdb lists TRBD1, though no DNA is available to test this call. This CDR3 spans 14 amino acids. Per the germline V gene, CDR1 is SQVTM and CDR2 is ANQGSEA. This CDR3 reads CSVVLTGGLEKLFF.

The CDR3 is CASSLGPDLNNEQFF. The chain employs TRBV5-6 and TRBJ2-1. Germline CDR1 SGHDT, CDR2 YYEEEE. This CDR3 region has 15 residues.

The chain is built from TRBV9 and TRBJ2-1; without DNA, the TCRdb call of TRBD1 cannot be checked. The CDR3 spans 15 residues. The germline CDR1 and CDR2 sequences are SGDLS and YYNGEE. The CDR3 protein is CASSPLRGATDEQFF.

The V gene is TRBV27, the J gene TRBJ2-5; TCRdb returns TRBD2, unconfirmable since there is no DNA. From germline, CDR1 is MNHEY and CDR2 SMNVEV (reference sequence). The CDR3 length is 13 residues. This chain's CDR3 is CASSYGAIETQYF.

The V call is TRBV20-1, the J call TRBJ2-7; the TCRdb D gene call, TRBD2, has no DNA to confirm it. There are 13 residues in the CDR3. Per the germline V gene, CDR1 is DFQATT and CDR2 is SNEGSKA (reference sequence). CDR3 sequence reads: CSAAGPFSYEQYF.

The chain couples TRBV29-1 to TRBJ1-4; TCRdb designates TRBD1, a call that cannot be tested without DNA. CDR3 length: 11 amino acids. Germline V gene data show CDR1 as SQVTM and CDR2 as ANQGSEA. The CDR3 loop is CSVRGNEKLFF. Full variable domain (outside the CDR3, taken from reference TRBV29-1 and TRBJ1-4): SAVISQKPSRDICQRGTSLTIQCQVDSQVTMMFWYRQQPGQSLTLIATANQGSEATYESGFVIDKFPISRPNLTFSTLTVSNMSPEDSSIYLCSVRGNEKLFFGSGTQLSVL.

V gene TRBV20-1 combines with J gene TRBJ2-1; TCRdb indicates TRBD2, and absent DNA this call remains unverified. The CDR3 is 14 residues long. Germline CDR1 is DFQATT and CDR2 is SNEGSKA (reference sequence). The CDR3 protein is CSASGGGAIYEQFF.